The 20 T cell receptor beta chains presented below share a single source sample, sequenced in a study of spatial heterogeneity in lung cancer. TCRdb used MiXCR to reprocess the 5' RACE reads, holding one entry per CDR3 protein. The sample contains roughly 23,000 distinct CDR3 sequences, less than 5.5% of which appear only once. Time point given: sample taken at primary tumor resection. TCRs were sequenced from unsorted whole RNA of tumor, nontumor lung or PBMC. The source was PBMCs, collected at surgery. The origin of the receptors is a male donor with early-stage non-small cell lung cancer.

In its sample, this clonotype was seen many times. V usage is TRBV11-2 and J usage is TRBJ2-3; maybe TRBD2 (5 bases). V shed 1 base and J shed 3 bases, with 5 bases lying between them. This CDR3 is 13 amino acids long. CDR1 and CDR2 from the germline V gene are SGHAT and FQNNGV. The CDR3 spells CASSLGGTDTQYF. In DNA, the CDR3 is TGTGCCAGCAGCTTAGGCGGGACAGATACGCAGTATTTT.

This clonotype was counted a few times. This sequence joins TRBV30 and TRBJ2-7, with 7 bases lining up with TRBD1. The CDR3 is 12 amino acids. V gave up 2 bases and J gave up 8 bases; unmatched junction bases: 6. Looked up from germline, CDR1 is GTSNPN and CDR2 is SVGIG (reference sequence). The CDR3 loop reads CAWSKSRGKQYF. CDR3 coding DNA: TGTGCCTGGAGTAAGAGCAGGGGGAAGCAGTACTTC.

This clonotype was found a few times. This chain connects TRBV19 to TRBJ1-1; no definite D call. CDR3 length: 14 residues. CDR1 LNHDA and CDR2 SQIVND come from the germline V gene (reference sequence). Trimming took 5 bases from V and 0 from J, leaving 10 bases between them. The CDR3 reads CASSFGLLNTEAFF. The CDR3 nucleotides are TGTGCCAGTAGTTTCGGACTCCTGAACACTGAAGCTTTCTTT.

This clonotype was observed at least ten times. This chain connects TRBV7-9 to TRBJ1-4; D not certain. Germline V CDR1 and CDR2: SEHNR, FQNEAQ (reference sequence). Trimming left V 5 bases short and J 0 bases short, with 7 bases between. The CDR3 consists of 14 residues. As DNA, the CDR3 is TGTGCCAGCAGCCTCTTCGCAACTAATGAAAAACTGTTTTTT. It specifies CASSLFATNEKLFF.

This clonotype was detected many times. V gene TRBV29-1 combines with J gene TRBJ2-5, with D hard to call. Germline assignment: CDR1 SQVTM and CDR2 ANQGSEA. V was shortened by 3 bases and J by 5 bases, with 1 base between the two germline ends. The CDR3 is 9 residues long. The CDR3 nucleotides are TGCAGCGTTGATGAGACCCAGTACTTC. Translating it yields CSVDETQYF. Full variable domain (missing parts from reference TRBV29-1 and TRBJ2-5): SAVISQKPSRDICQRGTSLTIQCQVDSQVTMMFWYRQQPGQSLTLIATANQGSEATYESGFVIDKFPISRPNLTFSTLTVSNMSPEDSSIYLCSVDETQYFGPGTRLLVL.

This clonotype was observed at least ten times. The chain joins TRBV2 to TRBJ1-5; TRBD1 is a possible D gene (5 bases). Between the trimmed V and J ends, which lost 9 bases and 1 base, there was a span of 10 bases. The CDR3 runs to 13 residues. CDR1 SNHLY and CDR2 FYNNEI come from the germline V gene. In nucleotides, the CDR3 is TGTGCCAGTTTAAGGGACAGCAATCAGCCCCAGCATTTT. Its protein is CASLRDSNQPQHF.

This clonotype was detected ten times or more. The V and J genes are TRBV15 and TRBJ1-3; D is uncertain. Trimming pared 5 bases from V and 4 bases from J, leaving 9 bases between. This CDR3 is 13 amino acids long. In germline, CDR1 is LNHNV, CDR2 YYDKDF (reference sequence). The CDR3 bases are TGTGCCACCAGCCTCAACGAAGGAAACACCATATATTTT. It specifies CATSLNEGNTIYF.

This clonotype has ten or more counts. This sequence joins TRBV2 and TRBJ1-1; unclear D gene. The ends were cut back, 6 bases at V and 4 bases at J, with 15 bases in the middle. The CDR3 contains 14 residues. Germline CDR1 SNHLY, CDR2 FYNNEI. The CDR3 protein is CASSFTYASTEAFF. The CDR3 DNA sequence: TGTGCCAGCAGCTTCACCTATGCCAGCACTGAAGCTTTCTTT.

This clonotype was seen many times. The rearrangement joins TRBV5-1 to TRBJ1-1; a weak D match, TRBD1 (6 bases). CDR1 and CDR2 from the germline V gene are SGHRS and YFSETQ. V lost 3 bases, J lost 7 bases, and 16 bases lay in between. The CDR3 runs to 14 residues. The CDR3 is CASSYITGLGEAFF. CDR3 in DNA: TGCGCCAGCAGCTATATCACAGGGTTGGGTGAAGCTTTCTTT.

The chain couples TRBV10-3 to TRBJ1-1, with D possibly being TRBD1 (5 bases). Germline V gene data show CDR1 as ENHRY and CDR2 as SYGVKD. The CDR3 extends over 14 amino acids. Trimming cost V 5 bases and J 0 bases, with 10 bases left between them. The CDR3 coding sequence is TGTGCCATCAGTACCCAGGGTATGAACACTGAAGCTTTCTTT. Encoded protein: CAISTQGMNTEAFF.

This clonotype was recorded many times. This rearrangement joins TRBV20-1 to TRBJ1-2, with D unresolved. CDR1 is DFQATT, CDR2 SNEGSKA, per germline (reference sequence). Trimming pared 4 bases from V and 5 bases from J, leaving 14 bases between. The CDR3 covers 13 residues. The CDR3 reads CSATNYSSYGYTF. The CDR3, as DNA: TGCAGTGCTACTAACTATTCAAGTTATGGCTACACCTTC.

There are many counts of this clonotype. The V gene is TRBV7-9, the J gene TRBJ1-2, with a possible D match to TRBD1 (5 bases). Per the germline V gene, CDR1 is SEHNR and CDR2 is FQNEAQ (reference sequence). Trimming left V 5 bases short and J 2 bases short, with 12 bases between. The CDR3 covers 14 residues. The CDR3 region has the DNA TGTGCCAGCAGCCCCGAGGAGGGGAACTATGGCTACACCTTC. It yields the protein CASSPEEGNYGYTF.

In its sample, this clonotype was seen many times. This chain joins TRBV28 and TRBJ2-3; D remains ambiguous. Germline V lookup: CDR1 MDHEN, CDR2 SYDVKM. This CDR3 has 11 amino acids. V was pared by 3 bases and J by 6 bases, with 4 bases between. CDR3 DNA: TGTGCCAGCAGTTTTTTGGATACGCAGTATTTT. Translated: CASSFLDTQYF.

This clonotype was recorded at least ten times. J is TRBJ2-2 and V is TRBV7-2; 7 nucleotides agree with TRBD2. Germline CDR1 reads SGHTA; CDR2 reads FQGNSA. The CDR3 is 14 residues long. Germline trimming cut 5 bases from V and 6 bases from J; bases unmatched to any gene: 6. The CDR3 DNA is TGTGCCAGCAGCCCAGGACTAGAGGCCGGGGAGCTGTTTTTT. This encodes CASSPGLEAGELFF.

Ten or more counts support this clonotype. The chain has TRBV7-3 and TRBJ2-2, with 7 bases fitting TRBD2. The germline CDR1 and CDR2 sequences are SGHTA and FQGTGA. V shed 2 bases, J shed 5 bases, and the junction held 8 bases outside the gene matches. The CDR3 has 16 residues. The CDR3 loop is CASSLLAGAGTGELFF. CDR3 coding DNA: TGTGCCAGCAGCTTATTGGCGGGAGCCGGAACCGGGGAGCTGTTTTTT.

This clonotype was picked up many times. The rearrangement uses TRBV5-1 and TRBJ2-5, with 10 bases fitting TRBD1. After removal of 4 bases from V and 5 bases from J, the junction contained 11 bases not matched to a gene. Germline V gene lookup returns CDR1 SGHRS and CDR2 YFSETQ. CDR3 size: 16 residues. CDR3 amino acids: CASSREGQGIYETQYF. The CDR3 coding sequence is TGCGCCAGCAGCCGAGAGGGACAGGGGATTTACGAGACCCAGTACTTC.

This clonotype has ten or more counts. V usage is TRBV6-5 and J usage is TRBJ1-1; unclear D gene. Deletions cut 5 bases from V and 2 bases from J, with 9 bases between. CDR1 MNHEY and CDR2 SVGAGI come from the germline V gene. CDR3 size: 13 residues. CDR3 DNA: TGTGCCAGCAGTCGGGAACGTAACACTGAAGCTTTCTTT. It translates to CASSRERNTEAFF.

This clonotype was recorded many times. V and J are TRBV18 and TRBJ1-3; possible D gene TRBD1, 6 bases. The germline V and J ends were trimmed by 6 bases and 4 bases, with 10 bases remaining between them. The CDR3 is made up of 13 amino acids. CDR1 and CDR2 from the germline V gene are KGHSH and LQKENI. The CDR3: CASSQGQGNTIYF. The CDR3 region has the DNA TGTGCCAGCTCTCAAGGACAGGGAAACACCATATATTTT. Full variable domain (rest looked up from reference TRBV18 and TRBJ1-3): NAGVMQNPRHLVRRRGQEARLRCSPMKGHSHVYWYRQLPEEGLKFMVYLQKENIIDESGMPKERFSAEFPKEGPSILRIQQVVRGDSAAYFCASSQGQGNTIYFGEGSWLTVV.

This clonotype was detected many times. The V call is TRBV28, the J call TRBJ1-2; unclear D gene. There are 11 residues in the CDR3. Looked up from germline, CDR1 is MDHEN and CDR2 is SYDVKM. The V and J ends lost 6 bases and 7 bases respectively, with 9 bases between them. This CDR3 reads CASSANPGYTF. CDR3 DNA: TGTGCCAGCAGCGCAAATCCTGGCTACACCTTC.

In its sample, this clonotype was seen a few times. The chain has TRBV27 and TRBJ2-3; D is unclear. The CDR3 runs 16 residues. CDR1 is MNHEY, CDR2 SMNVEV, per germline (reference sequence). Trimming shortened V by 0 bases and J by 6 bases, and 16 bases separated the two germline ends. In DNA, the CDR3 is TGTGCCAGCAGTTTATCCCTCACCCTGGGTCGGGATACGCAGTATTTT. Protein sequence: CASSLSLTLGRDTQYF.